The rows below give T cell receptor beta chains drawn from one sample of a study of blood T cell repertoires in COVID-19. Method: immunoSEQ multiplex PCR; TCRdb's copy keeps in-frame clones and lacks some. The sample has fewer than 60,000 clones, roughly nine tenths seen once. Sample: peripheral blood. The receptors originated from a human donor with acute or convalescent COVID-19. The donor label of this sample is uncertain. Each CDR3 is given with its conserved first and last residue. Each record gives: V gene, D gene, J gene, CDR3 protein. The D gene is left open where the match is weak.

TRBV11-2,NA,TRBJ1-6,CASSLDSKGPYNSPLHF
TRBV2,TRBD1,TRBJ1-6,CASSEDRGDSPLHF
TRBV6-5,TRBD1,TRBJ1-1,CASSKTGVAFF
TRBV19,NA,TRBJ2-1,CASTSSYNEQFF
TRBV2,TRBD1,TRBJ1-5,CASRDRDRGGQPQHF
TRBV25-1,NA,TRBJ1-2,CASSDSTGYTF
TRBV12-5,TRBD1,TRBJ1-2,CASGSPGQGVGYGYTF
TRBV7-8,TRBD2,TRBJ2-3,CASSLLAVTDTQYF
TRBV20-1,TRBD1,TRBJ2-1,CSASSGDRVYDEQFF
TRBV6-5,TRBD2,TRBJ2-5,CASRRSGGPGETQYF
TRBV7-2,NA,TRBJ2-7,CASSTGTPLYEQYF
TRBV27,TRBD1,TRBJ1-1,CASSLKRGGGTEAFF
TRBV6-4,NA,TRBJ2-1,CASSLGSGSGNEQFF
TRBV5-1,NA,TRBJ2-5,CASSLSGVQETQYF
TRBV27,NA,TRBJ2-1,CASSWGRGRNEQFF
TRBV18,NA,TRBJ2-1,CASSPPGEVEQFF
TRBV19,TRBD2,TRBJ2-7,CASSSRTSGSFKQYF
TRBV2,NA,TRBJ1-2,CASSLTQTDGYTF
TRBV28,NA,TRBJ1-1,CASRMKWRTLNTEAFF
TRBV3-1/TRBV3-2,NA,TRBJ2-1,CASSHHGEIEQFF
TRBV25-1,NA,TRBJ1-1,CASSSGRGLTEAFF
TRBV11-1,NA,TRBJ1-5,CASSSSGPGGNQPQHF
TRBV19,NA,TRBJ2-1,CASTPTSSSYNEQFF
TRBV15,NA,TRBJ2-1,CATSRDLADNEQFF
TRBV5-1,NA,TRBJ1-3,CASSSGTSGNTIYF